The 3 T cell receptor beta chains given below trace back to one sample, sequenced in a study of CD8 T cells in ankylosing spondylitis. Study results and caveats: It appeared that ankylosing spondylitis blood was characterized by a TCR beta motif of eight highly homologous variants.

These TCRs are of unknown antigen specificity. TCRdb redid the calling of the 5' RACE reads with MiXCR, one entry per CDR3 protein. The data show under 250,000 distinct CDR3 sequences, with about 7% seen just once and 12% to 15% held by the top ten. The sequenced material came from blood, either unsorted or a sorted T cell fraction (not recorded which). The receptors here all came from a male donor with ankylosing spondylitis.

The table lists this clonotype with many counts. The chain combines TRBV6-2 or TRBV6-3 with TRBJ2-3, with TRBD2 identical over 11 bases. Trimming cost V 2 bases and J 4 bases; bases outside gene matches: 20. The length of the CDR3 is 21 residues. The germline V gene has CDR1 MNHEY and CDR2 SVGEGT. Here the CDR3 DNA reads TGTGCCAGCAGTTACAACGACGAGTCGACTAGCGGGGATTCTCTCGCAGATACGCAGTATTTT. Its protein product is CASSYNDESTSGDSLADTQYF.

This clonotype has a count of ten or more. The rearrangement joins TRBV21-1 to TRBJ2-3; the table assigns TRBD1, which was not confirmed against the DNA. TRBV21-1 is an annotated pseudogene. The CDR3 length is 14 residues. The chain's CDR3 is CASSRETGVDTQYF. In nucleotides, the CDR3 is TGTGCCAGCAGCAGAGAAACAGGGGTGGATACGCAGTATTTT.

As for this clonotype: A much larger clone sits a single nucleotide away, making a read error possible. This chain uses TRBV7-2 with TRBJ2-5; the match to TRBD2 covers 7 bases. Per germline, CDR1 SGHTA and CDR2 FQGNSA. CDR3 length equals 15 residues. CDR3: CATSLASGTWETQYF. DNA for the CDR3: TGTGCCACCAGCTTAGCTAGCGGTACTTGGGAGACCCAGTACTTC. Supplemented by reference TRBV7-2 and TRBJ2-5, the full variable domain reads GAGVSQSPSNKVTEKGKDVELRCDPISGHTALYWYRQSLGQGLEFLIYFQGNSAPDKSGLPSDRFSAERTGGSVSTLTIQRTQQEDSAVYLCATSLASGTWETQYFGPGTRLLVL.